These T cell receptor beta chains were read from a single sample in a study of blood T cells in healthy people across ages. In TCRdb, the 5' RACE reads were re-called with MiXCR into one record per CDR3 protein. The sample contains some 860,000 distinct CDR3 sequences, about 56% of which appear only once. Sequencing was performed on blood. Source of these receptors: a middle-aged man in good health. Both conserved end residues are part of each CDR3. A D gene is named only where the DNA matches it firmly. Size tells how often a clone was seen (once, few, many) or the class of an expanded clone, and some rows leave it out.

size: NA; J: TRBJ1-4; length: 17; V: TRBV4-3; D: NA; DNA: TGCGCCAGCAGCCAAGCTCTTATAGGGGCAACTAATGAAAAACTGTTTTTT; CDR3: CASSQALIGATNEKLFF
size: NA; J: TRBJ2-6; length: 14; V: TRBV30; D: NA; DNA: TGTGCCTGGAGGGTAGGGTTCGGGGCCAACGTCCTGACTTTC; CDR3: CAWRVGFGANVLTF
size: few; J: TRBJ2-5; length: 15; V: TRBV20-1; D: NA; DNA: TGCAGTGCCCCTCCGAAAGGGTTGAACCAAGAGACCCAGTACTTC; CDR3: CSAPPKGLNQETQYF
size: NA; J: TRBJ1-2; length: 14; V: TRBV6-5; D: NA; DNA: TGTGCCAGCAGAAATCCACAAGCTAACTATGGCTACACCTTC; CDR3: CASRNPQANYGYTF
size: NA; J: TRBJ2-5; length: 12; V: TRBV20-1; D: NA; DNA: TGCAGTGCTCCTACGCGCCAAGAGACCCAGTACTTC; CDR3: CSAPTRQETQYF
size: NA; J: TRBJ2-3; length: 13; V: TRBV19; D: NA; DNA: TGTGCCACCGCACGAAGGGATCCAGATACGCAGTATTTT; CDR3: CATARRDPDTQYF
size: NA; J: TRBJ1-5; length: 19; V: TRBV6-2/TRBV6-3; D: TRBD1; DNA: TGTGCCAGCAGGAGTGATCCCGGGACAGACTGTTATAGCAATCAGCCCCAGCATTTT; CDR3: CASRSDPGTDCYSNQPQHF
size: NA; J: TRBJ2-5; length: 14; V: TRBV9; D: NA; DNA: TGTGCCAGCAGTGTGGGGAGTCTTGGCACTGAGCAGTACTTC; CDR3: CASSVGSLGTEQYF
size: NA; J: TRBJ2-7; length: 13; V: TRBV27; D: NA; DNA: TGTGCCAGCAGTGGTGGGCAGGCCTACGAGCAGTACTTC; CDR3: CASSGGQAYEQYF
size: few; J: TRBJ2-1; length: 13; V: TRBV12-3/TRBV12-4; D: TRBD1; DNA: TGTGCCAGCAGTTCGGGGACAGGGAATGAGCAGTTCTTC; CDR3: CASSSGTGNEQFF
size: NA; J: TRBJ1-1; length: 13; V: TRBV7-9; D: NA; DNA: TGTGCCAGCAGCTTACTCCCCCTAAATGAAGCTTTCTTT; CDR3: CASSLLPLNEAFF
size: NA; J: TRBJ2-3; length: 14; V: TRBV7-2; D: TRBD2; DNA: TGTGCCAGCAGCCAGGGACTAGCAAGAGATACGCAGTATTTT; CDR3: CASSQGLARDTQYF
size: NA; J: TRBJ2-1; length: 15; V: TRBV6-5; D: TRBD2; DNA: TGTGCCAGCAGTCGCACTAGCGGGGGCACAAATGAGCAGTTCTTC; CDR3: CASSRTSGGTNEQFF
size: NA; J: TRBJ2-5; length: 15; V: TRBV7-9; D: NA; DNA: TGTGCCAGCAGCCCCCCCGGGATCCAGGGAGAGACCCAGTACTTC; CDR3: CASSPPGIQGETQYF
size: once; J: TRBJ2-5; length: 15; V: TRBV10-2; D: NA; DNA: TGCGCCAGCACCACAGCGTACGGGGGAGAAGAGACCCAGTACTTC; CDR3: CASTTAYGGEETQYF
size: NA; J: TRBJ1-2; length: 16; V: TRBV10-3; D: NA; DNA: TGTGCCATCAGTGAGTCCATTACCGGACAGTCTTATGGCTACACCTTC; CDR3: CAISESITGQSYGYTF
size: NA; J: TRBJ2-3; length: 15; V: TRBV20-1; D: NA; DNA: TGCAGTGCTAGAGATAGGGGAGACACCACAGATACGCAGTATTTT; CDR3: CSARDRGDTTDTQYF
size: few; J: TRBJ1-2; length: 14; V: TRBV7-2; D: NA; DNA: TGTGCCAGCAGCCAAAGACAGGCGAACTATGGCTACACCTTC; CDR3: CASSQRQANYGYTF
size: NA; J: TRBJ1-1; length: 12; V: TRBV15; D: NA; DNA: TGTGCCACGCTAGACCCGAACACTGAAGCTTTCTTT; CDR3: CATLDPNTEAFF
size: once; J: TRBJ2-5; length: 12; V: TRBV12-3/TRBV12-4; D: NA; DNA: TGTGCCAGCAGCGCGCTTAAAGAGACCCAGTACTTC; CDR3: CASSALKETQYF
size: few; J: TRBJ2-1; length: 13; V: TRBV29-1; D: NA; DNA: TGCAGCGTTGTGCCTCTCCCGAACAATGAGCAGTTCTTC; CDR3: CSVVPLPNNEQFF